The text below deals with one TCR beta chain. The antigen remains unidentified. The CDR3 sequence is 15 residues long. Per the germline V gene, CDR1 is SNHLY and CDR2 is FYNNEI. Trimming cost V 5 bases and J 8 bases, with 18 bases left between them. The entry originates in a study of OX40 agonist ivuxolimab in advanced cancers. Overall study findings and caveats: Mean expanded clone counts were higher in CD8+ than CD4+ T cells.

Sequencing was performed with immunoSEQ multiplex PCR; in TCRdb, only in-frame clones are kept and a portion is missing. The sample contains about 61,000 clones, more than 65% of which appear only once. The rearrangement uses TRBV2 and TRBJ1-4; D not resolved. This receptor was taken from an adult with an advanced solid tumor such as melanoma, head and neck, liver or kidney cancer. The source material was CD4+ or CD8+ T cells sorted from blood, sampled in a trial of the OX40 agonist ivuxolimab. The CDR3 region is CASSPKASGNEKLFF. The CDR3, as DNA: TGTGCCAGCAGTCCCAAGGCCTCAGGAAACGAAAAACTGTTTTTT.